This T cell receptor beta chain originates from a study of breast tumors, draining lymph nodes, adjacent tissues. Breast cancer patients provided tissue from their axillary draining lymph nodes. This clonotype was counted between two and nine times. One entry per CDR3 protein results from TCRdb running MiXCR on the multiplex PCR reads. This sample yields 160,000 or so distinct CDR3 sequences, of which 33% are seen a single time; about 3.7% belongs to the top ten. Sequences were obtained from axillary lymph node tissue. This TCR came from a female donor with breast cancer. Some clones in this sample may be carry-over from other donors' samples.

The CDR3 protein is CAISGSAGTEAFF. The CDR3 DNA follows: TGTGCCATAAGCGGCAGCGCGGGCACTGAAGCTTTCTTT. The chain uses TRBV19 and TRBJ1-1; D is uncertain. Trimming removed 10 bases from V and 4 bases from J, with 16 bases in between. The germline CDR1 and CDR2 sequences are LNHDA and SQIVND (reference sequence). The CDR3 runs 13 residues.